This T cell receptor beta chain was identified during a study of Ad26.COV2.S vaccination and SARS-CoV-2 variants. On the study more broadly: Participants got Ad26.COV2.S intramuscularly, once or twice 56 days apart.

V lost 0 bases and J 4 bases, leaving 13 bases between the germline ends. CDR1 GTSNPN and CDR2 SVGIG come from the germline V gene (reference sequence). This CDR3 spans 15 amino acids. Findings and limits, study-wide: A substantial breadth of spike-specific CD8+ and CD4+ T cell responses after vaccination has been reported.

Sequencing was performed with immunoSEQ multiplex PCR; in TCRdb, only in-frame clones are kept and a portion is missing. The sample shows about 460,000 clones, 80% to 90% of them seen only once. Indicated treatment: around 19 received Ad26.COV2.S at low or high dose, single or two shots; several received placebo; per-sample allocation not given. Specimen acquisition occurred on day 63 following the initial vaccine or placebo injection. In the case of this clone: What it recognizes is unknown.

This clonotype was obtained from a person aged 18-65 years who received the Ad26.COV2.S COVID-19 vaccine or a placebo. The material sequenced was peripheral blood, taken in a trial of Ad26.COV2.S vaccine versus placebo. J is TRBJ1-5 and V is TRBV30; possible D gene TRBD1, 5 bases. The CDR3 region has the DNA TGTGCCTGGAGTGTACCGGGGGGTCTTAATCAGCCCCAGCATTTT. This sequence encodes CAWSVPGGLNQPQHF.